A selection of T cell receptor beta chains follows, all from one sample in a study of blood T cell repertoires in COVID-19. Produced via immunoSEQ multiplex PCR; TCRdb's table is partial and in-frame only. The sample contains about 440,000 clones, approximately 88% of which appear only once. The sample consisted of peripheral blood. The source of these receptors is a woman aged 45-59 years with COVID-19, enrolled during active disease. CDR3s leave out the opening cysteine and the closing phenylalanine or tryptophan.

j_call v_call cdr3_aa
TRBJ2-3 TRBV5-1 ASSMTPAAASDTQY
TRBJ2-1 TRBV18 ASSGQSANQNEQF
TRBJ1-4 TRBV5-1 ASSPGGSEGEKLF
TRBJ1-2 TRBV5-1 ASSLEEGGYT
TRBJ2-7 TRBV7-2 ASSLERAYYEQY
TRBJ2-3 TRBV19 ASTFGGDTQY
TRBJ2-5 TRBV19 ASSRQGQETQY
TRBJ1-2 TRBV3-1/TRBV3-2 ASSPVIRGGYT
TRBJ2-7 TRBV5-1 ASSLAWDRASYEQY
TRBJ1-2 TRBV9 ASSAGRRYT
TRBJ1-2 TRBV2 ASRSRDRDLYGYT
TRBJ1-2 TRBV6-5 ASKDRGRNYGYT
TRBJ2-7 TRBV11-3 ASSLYRGTTQY
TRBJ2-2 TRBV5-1 ASSLAEGFTGELF
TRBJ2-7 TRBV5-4 ASSLPGENEQY
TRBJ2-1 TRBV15 ATSRDLRTSGGMLYNEQF
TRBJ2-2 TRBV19 ASSIGGRAGELF
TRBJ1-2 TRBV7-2 ASSLARRADGYT